Sequencing of this TCR beta chain was carried out in a study of blood T cell repertoires in COVID-19. About the research overall: Sites in the United States, Italy and Spain provided acute and convalescent COVID-19 samples. From T cells, B-cell-depleted T cells, or PBMCs came the material, which was cDNA or gDNA.

In the original workflow: Estimated nucleated cell counts came from reference gene primer amplification. Assay: immunoSEQ multiplex PCR; the TCRdb copy retains only in-frame clones and omits some. V and J calls and clone size are given by that table; D and trimming were obtained from the DNA. The sample carries approximately 60,000 clones, under 85% recorded once. The CDR3 extends over 14 amino acids. Germline V gene sequence: CDR1 ENHRY, CDR2 SYGVKD. V lost 3 bases to trimming and J lost 0 bases, with 6 bases between them. Specimen: peripheral blood. This clonotype originated in an elderly woman with active or convalescent COVID-19. The chain recombines TRBV10-3 with TRBJ1-3; a possible D gene is TRBD1 (5 bases). Here the CDR3 DNA reads TGTGCCATCAGTGAACAGGTCTCTGGAAACACCATATATTTT. This gives the protein CAISEQVSGNTIYF.